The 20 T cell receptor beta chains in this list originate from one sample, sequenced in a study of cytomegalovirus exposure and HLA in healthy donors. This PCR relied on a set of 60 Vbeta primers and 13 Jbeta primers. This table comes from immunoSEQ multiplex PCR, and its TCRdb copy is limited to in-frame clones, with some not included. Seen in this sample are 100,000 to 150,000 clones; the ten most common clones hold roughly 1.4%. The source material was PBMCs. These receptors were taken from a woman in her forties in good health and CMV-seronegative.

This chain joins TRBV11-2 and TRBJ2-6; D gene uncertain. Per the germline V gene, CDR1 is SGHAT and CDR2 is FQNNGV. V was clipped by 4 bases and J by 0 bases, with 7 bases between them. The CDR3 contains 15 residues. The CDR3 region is CASSSQFSGANVLTF. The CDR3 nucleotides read TGTGCCAGCAGCTCCCAGTTCTCTGGGGCCAACGTCCTGACTTTC.

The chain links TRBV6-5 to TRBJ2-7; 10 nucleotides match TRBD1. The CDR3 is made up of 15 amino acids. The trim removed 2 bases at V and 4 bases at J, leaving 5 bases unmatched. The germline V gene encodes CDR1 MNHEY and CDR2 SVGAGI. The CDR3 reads CASSYRDRGQYEQYF. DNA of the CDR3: TGTGCCAGCAGTTACCGGGACAGGGGACAATACGAGCAGTACTTC.

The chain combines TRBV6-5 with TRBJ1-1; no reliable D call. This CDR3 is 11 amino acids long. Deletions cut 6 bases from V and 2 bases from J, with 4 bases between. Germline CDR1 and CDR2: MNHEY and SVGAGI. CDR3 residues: CASRRNTEAFF. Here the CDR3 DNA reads TGTGCCAGCAGGCGAAACACTGAAGCTTTCTTT.

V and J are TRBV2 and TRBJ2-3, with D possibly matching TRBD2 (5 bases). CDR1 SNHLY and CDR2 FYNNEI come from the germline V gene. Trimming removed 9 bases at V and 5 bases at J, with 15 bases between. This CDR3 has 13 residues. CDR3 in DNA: TGTGCCAGGCGCCGGGCCGAGGGAGATACGCAGTATTTT. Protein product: CARRRAEGDTQYF.

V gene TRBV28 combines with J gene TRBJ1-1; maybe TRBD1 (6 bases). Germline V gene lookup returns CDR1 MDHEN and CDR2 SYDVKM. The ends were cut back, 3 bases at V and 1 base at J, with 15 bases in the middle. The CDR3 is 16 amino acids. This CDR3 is CASSLLTGFTNTEAFF. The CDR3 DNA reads TGTGCCAGCAGTTTGTTAACAGGGTTCACGAACACTGAAGCTTTCTTT.

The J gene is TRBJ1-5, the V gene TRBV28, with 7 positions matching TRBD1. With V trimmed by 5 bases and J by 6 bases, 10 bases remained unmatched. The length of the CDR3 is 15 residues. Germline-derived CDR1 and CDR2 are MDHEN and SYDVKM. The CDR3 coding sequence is TGTGCCAGCAGTCCCCTCGACAGGGTAAGTCAGCCCCAGCATTTT. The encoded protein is CASSPLDRVSQPQHF.

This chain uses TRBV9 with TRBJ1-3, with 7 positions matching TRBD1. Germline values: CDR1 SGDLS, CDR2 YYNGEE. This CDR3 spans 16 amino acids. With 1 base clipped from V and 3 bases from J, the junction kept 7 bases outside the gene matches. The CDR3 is CASSVLQGGFGNTIYF. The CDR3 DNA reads TGTGCCAGCAGCGTACTTCAGGGGGGCTTTGGAAACACCATATATTTT. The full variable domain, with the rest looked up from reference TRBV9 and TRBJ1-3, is DSGVTQTPKHLITATGQRVTLRCSPRSGDLSVYWYQQSLDQGLQFLIQYYNGEERAKGNILERFSAQQFPDLHSELNLSSLELGDSALYFCASSVLQGGFGNTIYFGEGSWLTVV.

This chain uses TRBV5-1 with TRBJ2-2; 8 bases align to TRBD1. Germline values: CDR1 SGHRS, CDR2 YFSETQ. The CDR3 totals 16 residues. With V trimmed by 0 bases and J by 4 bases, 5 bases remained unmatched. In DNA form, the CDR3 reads TGCGCCAGCAGCTTGGGCCGGACAGGGAGCACCGGGGAGCTGTTTTTT. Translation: CASSLGRTGSTGELFF.

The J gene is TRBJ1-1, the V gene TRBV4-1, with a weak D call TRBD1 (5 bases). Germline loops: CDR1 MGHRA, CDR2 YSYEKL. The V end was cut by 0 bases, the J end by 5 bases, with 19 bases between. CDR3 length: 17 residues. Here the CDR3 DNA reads TGCGCCAGCAGCCAAGACGGATCGGGTCAGGGAAGTACTGAAGCTTTCTTT. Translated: CASSQDGSGQGSTEAFF.

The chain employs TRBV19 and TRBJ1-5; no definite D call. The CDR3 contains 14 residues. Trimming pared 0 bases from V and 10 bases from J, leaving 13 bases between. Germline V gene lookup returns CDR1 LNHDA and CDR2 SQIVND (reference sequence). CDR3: CASSIDRRRGPQHF. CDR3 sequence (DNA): TGTGCCAGTAGTATAGATCGACGCCGGGGACCCCAGCATTTT.

CDR3 region: CASRDQTQGSNYGYTF. The CDR3 DNA sequence: TGTGCCAGCAGAGACCAAACACAGGGATCAAACTATGGCTACACCTTC. The chain has TRBV27 and TRBJ1-2; the D gene is possibly TRBD1 (6 bases). Germline values: CDR1 MNHEY, CDR2 SMNVEV (reference sequence). The CDR3 covers 16 residues. V dropped 6 bases and J dropped 2 bases, with 19 bases sitting between them.

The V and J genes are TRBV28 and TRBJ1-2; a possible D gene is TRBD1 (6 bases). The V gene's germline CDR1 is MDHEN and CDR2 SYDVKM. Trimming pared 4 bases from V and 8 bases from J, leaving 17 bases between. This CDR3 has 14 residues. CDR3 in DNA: TGTGCCAGCAGTTCCCCGCGACAGGAGCGGGGCTACACCTTC. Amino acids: CASSSPRQERGYTF.

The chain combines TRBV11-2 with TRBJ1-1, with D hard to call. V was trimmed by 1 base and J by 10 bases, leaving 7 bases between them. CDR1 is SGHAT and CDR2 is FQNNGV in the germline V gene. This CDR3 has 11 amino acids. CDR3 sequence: CASSLASGAFF. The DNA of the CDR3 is TGTGCCAGCAGCTTAGCTAGCGGAGCTTTCTTT.

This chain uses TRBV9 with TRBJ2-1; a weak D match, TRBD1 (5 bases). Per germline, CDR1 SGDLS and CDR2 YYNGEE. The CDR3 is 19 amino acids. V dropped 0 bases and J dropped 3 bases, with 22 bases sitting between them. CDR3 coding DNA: TGTGCCAGCAGCGTAGGTGTTCAGACAGCCGTCCCCCACTACAATGAGCAGTTCTTC. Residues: CASSVGVQTAVPHYNEQFF.

CDR3 amino acids: CASSHRVGTETQYF. The CDR3, as DNA: TGTGCCAGCAGCCACAGGGTTGGAACAGAGACCCAGTACTTC. The J gene is TRBJ2-5, the V gene TRBV7-9, with a weak D call TRBD1 (6 bases). The CDR3 is 14 amino acids. The V end lost 5 bases, the J end lost 4 bases, and 14 bases lay between the germline ends. CDR1 and CDR2 (germline): SEHNR, FQNEAQ (reference sequence).

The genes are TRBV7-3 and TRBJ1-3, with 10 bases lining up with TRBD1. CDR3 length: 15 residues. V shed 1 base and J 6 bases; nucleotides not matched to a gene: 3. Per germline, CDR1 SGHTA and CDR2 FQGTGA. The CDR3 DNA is TGTGCCAGCAGCTTAATGGGACAGGGGTCAAACACCATATATTTT. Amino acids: CASSLMGQGSNTIYF.

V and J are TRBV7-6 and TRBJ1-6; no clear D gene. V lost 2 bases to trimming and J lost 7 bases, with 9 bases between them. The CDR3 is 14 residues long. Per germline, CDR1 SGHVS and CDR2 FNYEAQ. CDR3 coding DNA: TGTGCCAGCAGCTTAAGTTTCGGGAATTCACCCCTCCACTTT. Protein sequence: CASSLSFGNSPLHF.

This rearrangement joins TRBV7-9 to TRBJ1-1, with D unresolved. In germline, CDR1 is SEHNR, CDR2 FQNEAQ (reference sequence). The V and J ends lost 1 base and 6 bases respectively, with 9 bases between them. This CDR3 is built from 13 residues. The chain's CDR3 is CASSLGEYAEAFF. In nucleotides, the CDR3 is TGTGCCAGCAGCTTAGGGGAGTACGCTGAAGCTTTCTTT.

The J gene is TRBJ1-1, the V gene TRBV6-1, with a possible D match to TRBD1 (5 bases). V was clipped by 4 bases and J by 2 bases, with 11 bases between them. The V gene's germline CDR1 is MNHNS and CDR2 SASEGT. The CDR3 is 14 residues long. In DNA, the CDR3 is TGTGCCAGCAGTGTACAGGAGACCAACACTGAAGCTTTCTTT. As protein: CASSVQETNTEAFF.

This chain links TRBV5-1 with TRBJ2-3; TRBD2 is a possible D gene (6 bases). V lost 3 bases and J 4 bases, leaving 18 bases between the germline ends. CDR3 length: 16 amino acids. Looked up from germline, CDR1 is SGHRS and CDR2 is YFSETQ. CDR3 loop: CASSSGGAGRPDTQYF. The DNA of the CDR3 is TGCGCCAGCAGCTCCGGAGGCGCGGGGCGGCCAGATACGCAGTATTTT.